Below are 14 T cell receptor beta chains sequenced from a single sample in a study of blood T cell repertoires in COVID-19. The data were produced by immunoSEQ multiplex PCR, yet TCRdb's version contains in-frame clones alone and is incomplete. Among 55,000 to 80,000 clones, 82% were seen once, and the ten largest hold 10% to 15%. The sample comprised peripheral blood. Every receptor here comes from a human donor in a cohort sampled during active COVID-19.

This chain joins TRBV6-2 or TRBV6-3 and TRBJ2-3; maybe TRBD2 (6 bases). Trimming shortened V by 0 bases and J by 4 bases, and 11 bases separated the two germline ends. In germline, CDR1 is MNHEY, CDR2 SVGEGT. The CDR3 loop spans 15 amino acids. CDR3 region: CASSYSGKRADTQYF. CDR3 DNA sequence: TGTGCCAGCAGTTACTCCGGAAAGCGGGCAGATACGCAGTATTTT.

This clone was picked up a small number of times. Written as DNA, the CDR3 is TGTGCCAGCAGACCTGCCGGGACATCGAACACTGAAGCTTTCTTT. Amino acids: CASRPAGTSNTEAFF. This chain joins TRBV7-9 and TRBJ1-1; TRBD1 might be the D (6 bases). Germline V gene data show CDR1 as SEHNR and CDR2 as FQNEAQ (reference sequence). Trimming shortened V by 6 bases and J by 1 base, and 15 bases separated the two germline ends. CDR3 length equals 15 residues.

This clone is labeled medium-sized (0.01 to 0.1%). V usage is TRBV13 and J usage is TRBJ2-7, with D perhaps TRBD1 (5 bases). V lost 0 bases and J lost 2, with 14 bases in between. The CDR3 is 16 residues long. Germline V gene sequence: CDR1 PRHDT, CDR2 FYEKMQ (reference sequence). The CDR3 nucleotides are TGTGCCAGCAGCTTAGGCCTTGGACATGCCGCCTACGAGCAGTACGTC. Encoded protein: CASSLGLGHAAYEQYV.

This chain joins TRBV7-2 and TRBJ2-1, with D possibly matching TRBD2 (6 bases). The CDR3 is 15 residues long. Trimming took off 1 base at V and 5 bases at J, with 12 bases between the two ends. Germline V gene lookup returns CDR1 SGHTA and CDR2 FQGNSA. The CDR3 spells CASSLDGVADNEQFF. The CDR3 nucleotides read TGTGCCAGCAGCTTAGATGGGGTAGCGGACAATGAGCAGTTCTTC.

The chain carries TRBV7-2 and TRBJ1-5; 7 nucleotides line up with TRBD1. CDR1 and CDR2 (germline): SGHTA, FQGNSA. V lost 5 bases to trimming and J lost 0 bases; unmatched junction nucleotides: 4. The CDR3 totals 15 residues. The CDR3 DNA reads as TGTGCCAGCAGCCCCTGGACAGGTAGCAATCAGCCCCAGCATTTT. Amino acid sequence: CASSPWTGSNQPQHF.

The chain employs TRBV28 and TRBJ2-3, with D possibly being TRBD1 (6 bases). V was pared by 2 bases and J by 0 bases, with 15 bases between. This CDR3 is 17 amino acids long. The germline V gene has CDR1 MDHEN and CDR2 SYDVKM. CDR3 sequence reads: CASSLMSWGRSTDTQYF. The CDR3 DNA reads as TGTGCCAGCAGTTTAATGAGTTGGGGGCGGAGCACAGATACGCAGTATTTT.

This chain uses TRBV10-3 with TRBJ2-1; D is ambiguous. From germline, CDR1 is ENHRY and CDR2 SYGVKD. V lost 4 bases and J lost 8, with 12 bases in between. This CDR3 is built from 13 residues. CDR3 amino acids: CAISVSSSYEQFF. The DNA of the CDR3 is TGTGCCATCAGTGTTTCTAGTTCTTATGAGCAGTTCTTC.

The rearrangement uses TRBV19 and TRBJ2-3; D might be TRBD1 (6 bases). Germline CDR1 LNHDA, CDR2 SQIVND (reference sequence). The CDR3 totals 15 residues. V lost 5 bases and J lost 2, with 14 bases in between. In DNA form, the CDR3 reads TGTGCCAGTAGTCCTCAGACAGGTCTCACAGATACGCAGTATTTT. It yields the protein CASSPQTGLTDTQYF.

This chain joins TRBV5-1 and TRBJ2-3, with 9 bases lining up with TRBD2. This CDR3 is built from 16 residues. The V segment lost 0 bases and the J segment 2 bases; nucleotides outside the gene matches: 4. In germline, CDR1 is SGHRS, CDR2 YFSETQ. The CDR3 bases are TGCGCCAGCAGCTTGGGGGCTAGCGGGGCCACAGATACGCAGTATTTT. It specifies CASSLGASGATDTQYF.

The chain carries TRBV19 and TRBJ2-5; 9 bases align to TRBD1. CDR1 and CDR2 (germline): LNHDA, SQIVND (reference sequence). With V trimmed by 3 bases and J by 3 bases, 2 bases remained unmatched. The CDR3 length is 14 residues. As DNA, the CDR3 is TGTGCCAGTAGTATGTGGGACAGGGAAGAGACCCAGTACTTC. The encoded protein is CASSMWDREETQYF.

Here the CDR3 reads CASSLLEQGGGYTF. The CDR3 coding sequence is TGCGCCAGCAGCTTGCTGGAGCAGGGTGGTGGCTACACCTTC. This chain connects TRBV5-1 to TRBJ1-2; tentative D call: TRBD1 (5 bases). The CDR3 contains 14 residues. V lost 1 base to trimming and J lost 7 bases, with 14 bases between them. Per the germline V gene, CDR1 is SGHRS and CDR2 is YFSETQ.

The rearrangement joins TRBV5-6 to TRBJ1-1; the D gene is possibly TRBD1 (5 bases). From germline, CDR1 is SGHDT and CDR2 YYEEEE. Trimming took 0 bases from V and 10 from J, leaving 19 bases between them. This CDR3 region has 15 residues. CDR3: CASSLAPKQVPGAFF. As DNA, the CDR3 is TGTGCCAGCAGCTTGGCCCCTAAACAGGTGCCCGGAGCTTTCTTT.

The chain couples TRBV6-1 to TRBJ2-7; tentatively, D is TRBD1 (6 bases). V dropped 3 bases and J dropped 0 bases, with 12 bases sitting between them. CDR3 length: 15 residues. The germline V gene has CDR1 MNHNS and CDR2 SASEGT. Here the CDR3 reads CASSEVTGSSYEQYF. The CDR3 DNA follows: TGTGCCAGCAGTGAGGTTACAGGGAGCTCCTACGAGCAGTACTTC.

CDR3 in amino acids: CASSPSRNSGNTIYF. For the CDR3, the DNA is TGTGCCAGCTCACCAAGCAGGAACTCTGGAAACACCATATATTTT. The rearrangement links TRBV18 to TRBJ1-3; D unclear. V was clipped by 2 bases and J by 0 bases, with 8 bases between them. CDR3 length: 15 amino acids. Looked up from germline, CDR1 is KGHSH and CDR2 is LQKENI.